The source of this T cell receptor beta chain is a study of blood T cell repertoires in COVID-19 (TCRdb year 2020). Study-level background: Samples covering the acute and convalescent phases of COVID-19 were provided by collaborators in the United States, Italy and Spain. Deeply sampled blood TCRbeta repertoires from subjects exposed to, actively infected with, or recovered from COVID-19 were included in the dataset. A freely available public database, intended as a resource for researchers studying the immune response to SARS-CoV-2, is where the repertoires were released. Where available, HLA class I and class II types were obtained from metadata supplied by the sample provider rather than from assay-based typing. The samples were drawn from the first 160 participants of the ongoing ImmuneRACE study and from 950 to 1,500 subjects provided by 6 global collaborators. The material from the prospective study consisted of cDNA or gDNA derived from T cells, B-cell-depleted T cells, or PBMCs. The sample metadata nearly always contained a de-identified subject ID, COVID-19 status, age in years and sex.

The CDR3 contains 13 residues, cysteine and phenylalanine counted. The only DNA kept is the CDR3, 39 bases in frame from the first base. Trimming removed 2 bases from V and 5 bases from J, leaving 10 bases between the germline ends. The germline V gene (reference sequence) gives CDR1 as GTSNPN and CDR2 as SVGIG. One collaborating source in Seattle enrolled patients while the patients were actively infected and followed the patients over time throughout the course of disease. The collaborating institutions used their own protocols to collect whole blood in K2EDTA tubes. For TCRbeta analysis, collaborators shipped samples in one of three forms: frozen whole blood, isolated PBMCs, or DNA extracted from either of those sample types. TCRbeta CDR3 regions were amplified from genomic DNA using the immunoSEQ Assay, a bias-controlled multiplex PCR. In the original analysis: The number of nucleated cells in each sample was estimated from the amplification of reference gene primers within the assay. Sequence reads were collapsed and filtered to measure the absolute abundance of every unique TCRbeta CDR3 rearrangement. Productive Simpson clonality was computed per sample as the square root of Simpson's diversity index over productive rearrangements. Held by TCRdb, this immuneACCESS table contains in-frame sequences only and omits some clones. Under half of the omission traces to an unresolved V gene where checked; the cause of the rest is unknown. Clonal size and the V and J genes are those of that table, whereas D and trimming came from the DNA. The sample table records roughly 250,000 clones; approximately 91% of these occur just once. The ten largest clones add up to 0.83% of the sample.

As concerns this clone: No antigen is known for it. Base qualities are not provided; no much larger clone lies one nucleotide away.

Study-wide conclusions, independent of this receptor: Clinical and demographic metadata were provided uncurated, with the amount varying by source and participant.

The sequence came from a man younger than 45 with COVID-19, enrolled during active disease. Sequencing was performed on peripheral blood. Here the chain combines TRBV30 and TRBJ1-5; the best D guess is TRBD1, with 6 bases matching. The bases read TGTGCCTGGAGTTTGGGGGCTGATCAGCCCCAGCATTTT. This codes for CAWSLGADQPQHF.